The subject of this entry is one T cell receptor beta chain. The data belong to a study of blood T cell repertoires in COVID-19. Cohorts were assigned according to the clinical history that participants reported. In the 2 weeks before study entry, exposed participants met a COVID-19 case, which was PCR-confirmed or clinician-diagnosed. Generated by immunoSEQ multiplex PCR, the TCRdb table keeps only in-frame clones and is missing some. The table lists approximately 220,000 clones, about four fifths of them singletons, with about 3.8% in the top ten. The trim removed 5 bases at V and 1 base at J, leaving 8 bases unmatched. The CDR3 contains 17 residues. In germline, CDR1 is MNHEY, CDR2 SMNVEV (reference sequence).

The genes are TRBV27 and TRBJ1-5; 10 positions match TRBD1. The source material was PBMCs or T cells enriched from blood (not recorded which). The TCR sequence derives from a woman aged 40 to 49 who had been exposed to COVID-19. CDR3 region: CASSPGQGRLSNQPQHF. DNA for the CDR3: TGTGCCAGCAGTCCGGGACAGGGGAGATTGAGCAATCAGCCCCAGCATTTT.